This T cell receptor beta chain comes out of a study of blood T cell repertoires in COVID-19. Study information: Collection of acute and convalescent COVID-19 samples took place in the United States, Italy and Spain.

Per the authors' pipeline: Using reference gene primer amplification, nucleated cell counts were estimated. Measured with immunoSEQ multiplex PCR; TCRdb has only the in-frame clones, and not every one. V and J calls and clone size are copied from that table; D and trimming were computed from the DNA. In the table there are 250,000 to 300,000 clones, 80% to 85% of which are singletons. Looked up from germline, CDR1 is SGHRS and CDR2 is YFSETQ. Trimming cost V 2 bases and J 2 bases, with 9 bases left between them. The CDR3 totals 14 residues. Material for sequencing was peripheral blood. The J gene is TRBJ2-3, the V gene TRBV5-1, with D maybe TRBD2 (5 bases). This receptor was obtained from a man aged 55 to 70 with acute or convalescent COVID-19. The CDR3 DNA sequence: TGCGCCAGCAGCTTAGGAGACTACACAGATACGCAGTATTTT. This codes for CASSLGDYTDTQYF. Full variable domain (missing parts from reference TRBV5-1 and TRBJ2-3): KAGVTQTPRYLIKTRGQQVTLSCSPISGHRSVSWYQQTPGQGLQFLFEYFSETQRNKGNFPGRFSGRQFSNSRSEMNVSTLELGDSALYLCASSLGDYTDTQYFGPGTRLTVL.